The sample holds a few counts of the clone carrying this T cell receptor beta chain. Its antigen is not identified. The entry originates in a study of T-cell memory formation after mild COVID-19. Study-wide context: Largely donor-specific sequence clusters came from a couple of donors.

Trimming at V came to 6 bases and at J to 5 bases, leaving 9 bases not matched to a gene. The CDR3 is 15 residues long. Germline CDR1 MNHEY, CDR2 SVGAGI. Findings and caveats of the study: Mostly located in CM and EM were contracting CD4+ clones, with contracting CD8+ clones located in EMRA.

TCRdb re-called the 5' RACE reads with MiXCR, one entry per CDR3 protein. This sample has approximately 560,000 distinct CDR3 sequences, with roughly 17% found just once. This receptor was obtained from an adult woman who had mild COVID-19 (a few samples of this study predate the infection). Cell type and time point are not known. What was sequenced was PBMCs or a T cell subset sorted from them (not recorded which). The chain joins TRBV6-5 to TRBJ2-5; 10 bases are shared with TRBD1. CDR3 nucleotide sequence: TGTGCCAGCAGCAGCGACAGGGGGCTATTGGAGACCCAGTACTTC. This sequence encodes CASSSDRGLLETQYF.